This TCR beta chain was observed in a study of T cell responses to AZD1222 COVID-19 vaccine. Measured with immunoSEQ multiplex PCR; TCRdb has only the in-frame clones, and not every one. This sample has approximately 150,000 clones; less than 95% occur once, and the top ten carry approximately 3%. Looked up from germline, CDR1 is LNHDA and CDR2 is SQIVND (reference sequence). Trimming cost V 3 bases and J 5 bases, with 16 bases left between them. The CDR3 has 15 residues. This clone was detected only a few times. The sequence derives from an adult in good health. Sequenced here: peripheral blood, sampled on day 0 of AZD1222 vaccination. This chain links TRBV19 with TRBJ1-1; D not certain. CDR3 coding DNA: TGTGCCAGTAGTATGTACAGCAGCTCCCGGACTGAAGCTTTCTTT. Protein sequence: CASSMYSSSRTEAFF.